This TCR beta chain was obtained from a study of OX40 agonist ivuxolimab in advanced cancers. About the research overall: Ivuxolimab, an agonist antibody against OX40 (CD134), was given to patients.

Excluded were patients having autoimmune disease history or systemic immunosuppression. The assay was immunoSEQ multiplex PCR, and TCRdb's table has in-frame clones only and misses some. The table includes around 90,000 clones, about nine tenths detected once. This specimen consisted of CD4+ or CD8+ T cells sorted from blood, obtained in a trial of the OX40 agonist ivuxolimab. This clonotype was obtained from an adult with an advanced solid tumor such as melanoma, head and neck, liver or kidney cancer.

CDR3 loop: CASSYTGFTDTQYF. DNA for the CDR3: TGTGCCAGCAGTTATACAGGGTTTACAGATACGCAGTATTTT. V and J are TRBV7-6 and TRBJ2-3; D may be TRBD1 (6 bases). The V end was cut by 6 bases, the J end by 3 bases, with 13 bases between. The CDR3 length is 14 residues. Germline V gene sequence: CDR1 SGHVS, CDR2 FNYEAQ.